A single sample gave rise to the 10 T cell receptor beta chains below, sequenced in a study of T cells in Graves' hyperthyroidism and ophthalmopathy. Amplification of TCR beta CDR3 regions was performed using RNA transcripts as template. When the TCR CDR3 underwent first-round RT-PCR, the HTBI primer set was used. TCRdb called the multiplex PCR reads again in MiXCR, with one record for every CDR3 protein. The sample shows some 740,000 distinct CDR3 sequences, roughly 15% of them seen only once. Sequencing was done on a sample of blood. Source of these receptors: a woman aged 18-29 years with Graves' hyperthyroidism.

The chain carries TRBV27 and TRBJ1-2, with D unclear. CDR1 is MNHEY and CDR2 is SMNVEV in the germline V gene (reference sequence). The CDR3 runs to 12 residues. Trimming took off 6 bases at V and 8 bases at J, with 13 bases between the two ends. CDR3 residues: CASSSPPSGYTF. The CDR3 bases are TGTGCCAGCAGCTCACCGCCTTCAGGCTACACCTTC.

In DNA form, the CDR3 reads TGTGCCAGCAGCCAAAGGCGTCTGACCTACGAGCAGTACTTC. This gives the protein CASSQRRLTYEQYF. V and J are TRBV14 and TRBJ2-7; D call uncertain. CDR3 length equals 14 residues. Germline loops: CDR1 SGHDN, CDR2 FVKESK. The V end lost 2 bases, the J end lost 2 bases, and 10 bases lay between the germline ends.

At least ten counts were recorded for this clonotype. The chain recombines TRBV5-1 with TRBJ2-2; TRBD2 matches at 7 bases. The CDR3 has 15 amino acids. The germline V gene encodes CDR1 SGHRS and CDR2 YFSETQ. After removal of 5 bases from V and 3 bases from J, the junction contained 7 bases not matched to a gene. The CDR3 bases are TGCGCCAGCAGTGTGGCTAGCGGCTACACCGGGGAGCTGTTTTTT. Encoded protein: CASSVASGYTGELFF. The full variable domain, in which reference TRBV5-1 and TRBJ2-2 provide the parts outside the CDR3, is KAGVTQTPRYLIKTRGQQVTLSCSPISGHRSVSWYQQTPGQGLQFLFEYFSETQRNKGNFPGRFSGRQFSNSRSEMNVSTLELGDSALYLCASSVASGYTGELFFGEGSRLTVL.

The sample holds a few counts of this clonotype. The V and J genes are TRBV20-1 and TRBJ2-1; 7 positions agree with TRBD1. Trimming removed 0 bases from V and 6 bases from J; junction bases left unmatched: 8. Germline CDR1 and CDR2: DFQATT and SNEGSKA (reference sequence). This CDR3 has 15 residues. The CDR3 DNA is TGCAGTGCTAGAGATCTTTCATCAGGGGGCAATGAGCAGTTCTTC. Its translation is CSARDLSSGGNEQFF.

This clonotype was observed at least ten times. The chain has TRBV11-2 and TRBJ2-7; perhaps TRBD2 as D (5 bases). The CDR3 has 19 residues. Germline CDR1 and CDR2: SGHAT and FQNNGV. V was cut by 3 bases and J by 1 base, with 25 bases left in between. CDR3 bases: TGTGCCAGCAGCTTTAAACCCCCTAGTGGCAGCGGAGGTTCCTACGAGCAGTACTTC. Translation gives CASSFKPPSGSGGSYEQYF. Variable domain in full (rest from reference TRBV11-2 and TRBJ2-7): EAGVAQSPRYKIIEKRQSVAFWCNPISGHATLYWYQQILGQGPKLLIQFQNNGVVDDSQLPKDRFSAERLKGVDSTLKIQPAKLEDSAVYLCASSFKPPSGSGGSYEQYFGPGTRLTVT.

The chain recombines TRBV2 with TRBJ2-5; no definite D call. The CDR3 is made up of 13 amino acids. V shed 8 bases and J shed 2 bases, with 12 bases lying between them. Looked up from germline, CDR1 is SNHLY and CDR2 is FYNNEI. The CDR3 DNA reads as TGTGCCAGCCTCCAACGGGTTCAAGAGACCCAGTACTTC. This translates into CASLQRVQETQYF. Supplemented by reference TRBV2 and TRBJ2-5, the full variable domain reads EPEVTQTPSHQVTQMGQEVILRCVPISNHLYFYWYRQILGQKVEFLVSFYNNEISEKSEIFDDQFSVERPDGSNFTLKIRSTKLEDSAMYFCASLQRVQETQYFGPGTRLLVL.

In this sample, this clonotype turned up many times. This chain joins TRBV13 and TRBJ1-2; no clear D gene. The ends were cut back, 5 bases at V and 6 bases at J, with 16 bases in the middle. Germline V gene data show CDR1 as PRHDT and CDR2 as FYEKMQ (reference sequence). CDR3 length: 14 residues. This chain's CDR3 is CASSGTGILHGYTF. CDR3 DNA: TGTGCCAGCAGCGGTACGGGGATCCTCCATGGCTACACCTTC.

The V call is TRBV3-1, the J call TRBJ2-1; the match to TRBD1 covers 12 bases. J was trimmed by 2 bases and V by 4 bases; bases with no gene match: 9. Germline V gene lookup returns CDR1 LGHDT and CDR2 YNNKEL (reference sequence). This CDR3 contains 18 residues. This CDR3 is CASSRGTGGARAYNEQFF. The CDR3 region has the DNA TGTGCCAGCAGCCGAGGGACAGGGGGCGCCCGGGCCTACAATGAGCAGTTCTTC.

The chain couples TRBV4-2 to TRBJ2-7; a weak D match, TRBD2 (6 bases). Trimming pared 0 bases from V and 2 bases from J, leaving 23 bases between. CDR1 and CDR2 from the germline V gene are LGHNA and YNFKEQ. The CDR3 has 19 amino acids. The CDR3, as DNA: TGTGCCAGCAGCCAAGAGCGGGGACGCAGCGGGCCGCCGCCCTACGAGCAGTACTTC. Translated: CASSQERGRSGPPPYEQYF.

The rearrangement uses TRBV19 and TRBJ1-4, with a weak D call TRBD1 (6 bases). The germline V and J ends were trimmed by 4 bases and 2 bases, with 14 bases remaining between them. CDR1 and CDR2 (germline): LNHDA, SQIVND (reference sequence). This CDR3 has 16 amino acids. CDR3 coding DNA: TGTGCCAGTAGTACGGGGGGGCTTGGGACTAATGAAAAACTGTTTTTT. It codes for CASSTGGLGTNEKLFF.